This entry lists 25 T cell receptor beta chains sequenced from one sample in a study of cytomegalovirus exposure and HLA in healthy donors (dated by TCRdb to about 2017). Libraries were made using the immunoSEQ multiplex PCR assay. A mixture of 60 forward primers for TCR Vbeta segments and 13 reverse primers for TCR Jbeta segments was used in the multiplex PCR. The table comes from immuneACCESS by way of TCRdb, which keeps in-frame sequences with V and J called. Part of the clones is missing from these tables; in studies checked, under half for an unresolved V gene and the rest for unknown reasons. This sample has 63,000 or so clones in its table, and about 76% of those were observed once. The ten largest clones represent approximately 5.4% of the sample. Source material: PBMCs. The receptors were gathered from a man in his fifties or sixties in good health and CMV-seronegative.

J is TRBJ1-1 and V is TRBV6-1; D may be TRBD1 (6 bases). Germline assignment: CDR1 MNHNS and CDR2 SASEGT. This CDR3 comprises 14 residues. V was trimmed by 6 bases and J by 2 bases, leaving 13 bases between them. The CDR3 DNA sequence: TGTGCCAGCAGGAGGACAGACAGAAACACTGAAGCTTTCTTT. This encodes CASRRTDRNTEAFF.

The rearrangement links TRBV4-2 to TRBJ1-1; perhaps TRBD1 as D (6 bases). CDR1 and CDR2 (germline): LGHNA, YNFKEQ. The V gene lost 3 bases and the J gene lost 6 bases, with 26 bases spanning the gap. The CDR3 consists of 18 residues. The DNA of the CDR3 is TGTGCCAGCAGCCACCTAAAAAGCAGGGGAGGGGAATTCGCTGAAGCTTTCTTT. Amino acid sequence: CASSHLKSRGGEFAEAFF.

The V and J genes are TRBV7-8 and TRBJ2-3; 7 positions match TRBD2. Looked up from germline, CDR1 is SGHVS and CDR2 is FQNEAQ. The CDR3 extends over 16 amino acids. With 5 bases clipped from V and 2 bases from J, the junction kept 10 bases outside the gene matches. The CDR3 spells CASSSRKRGNTDTQYF. CDR3 bases: TGTGCCAGCAGCAGTCGAAAGCGGGGAAACACAGATACGCAGTATTTT. The full variable domain, in which reference TRBV7-8 and TRBJ2-3 provide the parts outside the CDR3, is GAGVSQSPRYKVAKRGQDVALRCDPISGHVSLFWYQQALGQGPEFLTYFQNEAQLDKSGLPSDRFFAERPEGSVSTLKIQRTQQEDSAVYLCASSSRKRGNTDTQYFGPGTRLTVL.

This clone occurred once. The gene calls are TRBV30 and TRBJ2-2; no definite D call. The V end was cut by 0 bases, the J end by 2 bases, with 7 bases between. The germline V gene has CDR1 GTSNPN and CDR2 SVGIG (reference sequence). The CDR3 length is 14 residues. CDR3 residues: CAWSVTTNTGELFF. The CDR3 coding sequence is TGTGCCTGGAGTGTAACTACCAACACCGGGGAGCTGTTTTTT.

This clone occurred once. This chain joins TRBV5-4 and TRBJ2-5, with 8 bases matching TRBD2. Germline V gives CDR1 SGHNT, CDR2 YYREEE (reference sequence). The junction had 14 bases not matched to a gene; V was cut back by 3 bases and J by 4 bases. This CDR3 region has 17 residues. In DNA form, the CDR3 reads TGTGCCAGCAGCTACGGGTGGGGGCGGGGGGCAGGAGAGACCCAGTACTTC. Translated, it gives CASSYGWGRGAGETQYF.

The gene calls are TRBV29-1 and TRBJ2-1, with 10 bases fitting TRBD2. V was pared by 4 bases and J by 6 bases, with 9 bases of the junction left unmatched. This CDR3 is built from 15 residues. CDR1 and CDR2 from the germline V gene are SQVTM and ANQGSEA. The CDR3 is CSVGSPASGGNEQFF. The DNA for the CDR3 is TGCAGCGTTGGTTCACCAGCTAGCGGGGGCAATGAGCAGTTCTTC.

The rearrangement links TRBV19 to TRBJ1-6; 9 bases align to TRBD1. The CDR3 is made up of 14 amino acids. Trimming at V came to 7 bases and at J to 10 bases, leaving 8 bases not matched to a gene. Germline lookup yields CDR1 LNHDA and CDR2 SQIVND (reference sequence). The CDR3 spells CASTRTGEGSPLHF. DNA for the CDR3: TGTGCCAGTACCCGGACAGGGGAGGGATCACCCCTCCACTTT.

The chain combines TRBV4-2 with TRBJ2-2; 9 bases match TRBD2. V dropped 0 bases and J dropped 3; count of bases not matched to a gene: 2. The CDR3 is made up of 16 amino acids. Germline assignment: CDR1 LGHNA and CDR2 YNFKEQ. CDR3 in amino acids: CASSQDSGGYTGELFF. Here the CDR3 DNA reads TGTGCCAGCAGCCAAGACAGCGGGGGGTACACCGGGGAGCTGTTTTTT.

The CDR3 reads CAWRGGTSGGPGGRTQYF. For the CDR3, the DNA is TGTGCCTGGAGGGGAGGGACTAGCGGGGGCCCGGGTGGGAGGACCCAGTACTTC. The chain combines TRBV30 with TRBJ2-5, with 14 nucleotides matching TRBD2. The CDR3 runs 18 residues. Trimming at V came to 3 bases and at J to 7 bases, leaving 16 bases not matched to a gene. Germline V gives CDR1 GTSNPN, CDR2 SVGIG (reference sequence).

The chain recombines TRBV27 with TRBJ2-7; 7 bases match TRBD1. Germline-derived CDR1 and CDR2 are MNHEY and SMNVEV (reference sequence). The CDR3 contains 14 residues. The V and J ends lost 0 bases and 3 bases, in that order; junction bases with no gene match: 2. CDR3 sequence: CASSLSAGGYEQYF. Here the CDR3 DNA reads TGTGCCAGCAGTTTATCGGCAGGGGGCTACGAGCAGTACTTC.

The V and J genes are TRBV5-6 and TRBJ2-2, with unresolved D. Germline-derived CDR1 and CDR2 are SGHDT and YYEEEE. This CDR3 comprises 13 residues. V was shortened by 2 bases and J by 2 bases, with 4 bases between the two germline ends. Written as DNA, the CDR3 is TGTGCCAGCAGCTTTTTAAACACCGGGGAGCTGTTTTTT. It translates to CASSFLNTGELFF.

V gene TRBV7-9 combines with J gene TRBJ1-3; 8 positions agree with TRBD1. Germline CDR1 reads SEHNR; CDR2 reads FQNEAQ (reference sequence). The J segment lost 4 bases and the V segment lost 5 bases, leaving 4 bases of the junction unmatched. The CDR3 totals 14 residues. The CDR3 protein is CASSQGDRGNTIYF. Written as DNA, the CDR3 is TGTGCCAGCAGCCAAGGGGACAGGGGAAACACCATATATTTT.

The chain links TRBV27 to TRBJ1-2, with D possibly TRBD1 on 5 matching bases. The V gene's germline CDR1 is MNHEY and CDR2 SMNVEV (reference sequence). Trimming stripped 7 bases from V and 3 bases from J, with 33 bases between. This CDR3 region has 20 residues. CDR3 region: CASIPSSGGVGLGDHYGYTF. CDR3 nucleotides: TGTGCCAGCATTCCCTCCTCAGGAGGGGTTGGATTGGGGGACCACTATGGCTACACCTTC.

The chain combines TRBV6-1 with TRBJ1-2; TRBD1 is a possible D gene (5 bases). Germline CDR1 MNHNS, CDR2 SASEGT. The CDR3 runs 12 residues. V lost 5 bases and J lost 8, with 12 bases in between. This CDR3 reads CASSPRDLGYTF. The CDR3 DNA sequence: TGTGCCAGCAGTCCAAGGGACTTAGGCTACACCTTC.

This chain joins TRBV6-6 and TRBJ2-7; 7 nucleotides align to TRBD2. CDR3 length: 15 residues. The V gene end was trimmed by 2 bases and the J gene end by 5 bases; junction bases not matched to a gene: 9. Germline V CDR1 and CDR2: MNHNY, SVGAGI (reference sequence). CDR3 DNA sequence: TGTGCCAGCAGTTACGAGGATCCAGGGAGGGACGAGCAGTACTTC. It specifies CASSYEDPGRDEQYF.

This sequence joins TRBV6-5 and TRBJ1-1, with 7 bases identical to TRBD1. Losses at the gene ends were 6 bases for V and 0 bases for J; bases not matched to a gene: 4. There are 14 residues in the CDR3. From germline, CDR1 is MNHEY and CDR2 SVGAGI. The CDR3 nucleotides are TGTGCCAGCAGAGACCAGGGGGTGAACACTGAAGCTTTCTTT. Its translation is CASRDQGVNTEAFF.

The V call is TRBV6-5, the J call TRBJ1-5, with 9 bases matching TRBD1. Trimming took 5 bases from V and 8 from J; bases not matched to a gene: 7. The CDR3 is made up of 14 amino acids. In germline, CDR1 is MNHEY, CDR2 SVGAGI. The CDR3 coding sequence is TGTGCCAGCAGTCAGGGGAGACAGGGGGAGCCCCAGCATTTT. It yields the protein CASSQGRQGEPQHF.

The chain is built from TRBV9 and TRBJ1-2; D remains ambiguous. Trimming removed 0 bases from V and 0 bases from J, with 3 bases in between. The CDR3 extends over 13 amino acids. Germline V gene data show CDR1 as SGDLS and CDR2 as YYNGEE. CDR3 region: CASSVAANYGYTF. CDR3 DNA sequence: TGTGCCAGCAGCGTAGCAGCTAACTATGGCTACACCTTC.

V and J are TRBV11-2 and TRBJ1-5; tentative D call: TRBD1 (6 bases). The CDR3 covers 17 residues. The V end lost 0 bases, the J end lost 4 bases, and 16 bases lay between the germline ends. Looked up from germline, CDR1 is SGHAT and CDR2 is FQNNGV. The CDR3 DNA follows: TGTGCCAGCAGCTTAGATCGTGGGGGCAGGGTGAATCAGCCCCAGCATTTT. Translation: CASSLDRGGRVNQPQHF.

The gene calls are TRBV6-5 and TRBJ2-5; D possibly corresponds to TRBD1 (7 bases). The CDR3 is 15 amino acids. Germline V gene lookup returns CDR1 MNHEY and CDR2 SVGAGI. Trimming took off 2 bases at V and 5 bases at J, with 15 bases between the two ends. The CDR3 spells CASSYAGGPAETQYF. CDR3 DNA: TGTGCCAGCAGTTACGCAGGGGGGCCCGCGGAGACCCAGTACTTC.

CDR3 DNA sequence: TGCGCCAGCAGCAAGATGACAGGGGGCTCTGGAAACACCATATATTTT. It encodes CASSKMTGGSGNTIYF. This chain joins TRBV5-1 and TRBJ1-3; TRBD1 agrees at 9 bases. CDR1 and CDR2 from the germline V gene are SGHRS and YFSETQ. Losses at the gene ends were 4 bases for V and 0 bases for J; bases not matched to a gene: 5. CDR3 length equals 16 residues.

This clone was counted a single time. The V gene is TRBV4-2, the J gene TRBJ1-4; the D is unclear. Trimming cost V 2 bases and J 7 bases, with 14 bases left between them. The CDR3 sequence is 15 residues long. CDR1 and CDR2 (germline): LGHNA, YNFKEQ. The CDR3 sequence is CASSQKRARAEKLFF. The DNA for the CDR3 is TGTGCCAGCAGCCAAAAGAGGGCGCGGGCTGAAAAACTGTTTTTT.

The rearrangement links TRBV7-9 to TRBJ2-7; weak D call: TRBD2 (5 bases). Germline V lookup: CDR1 SEHNR, CDR2 FQNEAQ (reference sequence). With 5 bases removed from V and 1 base from J, the gap between germline ends came to 9 bases. The CDR3 sequence is 13 residues long. CDR3 residues: CASSTGVSYEQYF. The CDR3 DNA reads TGTGCCAGCAGCACCGGGGTATCCTACGAGCAGTACTTC. The full variable domain, its missing parts supplied by reference TRBV7-9 and TRBJ2-7, is DTGVSQNPRHKITKRGQNVTFRCDPISEHNRLYWYRQTLGQGPEFLTYFQNEAQLEKSRLLSDRFSAERPKGSFSTLEIQRTEQGDSAMYLCASSTGVSYEQYFGPGTRLTVT.

The rearrangement uses TRBV29-1 and TRBJ2-1; 11 bases agree with TRBD2. The CDR3 sequence is 15 residues long. V shed 3 bases, J shed 3 bases, and the junction held 4 bases outside the gene matches. Germline lookup yields CDR1 SQVTM and CDR2 ANQGSEA. Here the CDR3 DNA reads TGCAGCGTTGAGACCGGGACTAGCGGCTACAATGAGCAGTTCTTC. Translated: CSVETGTSGYNEQFF.

V gene TRBV10-3 combines with J gene TRBJ1-3, with 7 positions matching TRBD1. Looked up from germline, CDR1 is ENHRY and CDR2 is SYGVKD. The trim removed 0 bases at V and 5 bases at J, leaving 10 bases unmatched. The CDR3 sequence is 17 residues long. CDR3 DNA sequence: TGTGCCATCAGTGAGTCCTCGCAGACAGGGAATAGAAACACCATATATTTT. Translation: CAISESSQTGNRNTIYF.